Shown below are 12 T cell receptor beta chains from a single sample sequenced in a study of cytomegalovirus exposure and HLA in healthy donors. Primers included in the PCR were 60 Vbeta and 13 Jbeta primers. Profiled with immunoSEQ multiplex PCR; TCRdb holds only in-frame clones, not every one. The sample includes about 140,000 clones, about four fifths of them seen just once. Sequencing was performed on PBMCs. These receptors all come from a man between 35 and 55 years old in good health and CMV-seronegative.

The chain has TRBV7-6 and TRBJ1-3; D unresolved. V dropped 0 bases and J dropped 0 bases, with 6 bases sitting between them. The CDR3 spans 15 residues. Germline-derived CDR1 and CDR2 are SGHVS and FNYEAQ. The CDR3 loop is CASSLAGVSGNTIYF. CDR3 coding DNA: TGTGCCAGCAGCTTAGCGGGAGTCTCTGGAAACACCATATATTTT.

The chain recombines TRBV27 with TRBJ2-7; perhaps TRBD1 as D (6 bases). The V and J ends lost 0 bases and 1 base respectively, with 16 bases between them. Looked up from germline, CDR1 is MNHEY and CDR2 is SMNVEV (reference sequence). The CDR3 sequence is 17 residues long. The DNA of the CDR3 is TGTGCCAGCAGTTTATCGGAATTCGGACAGTCGTCCTACGAGCAGTACTTC. Translated, it gives CASSLSEFGQSSYEQYF.

This clone was seen once. V and J are TRBV23-1 and TRBJ2-5; D not certain. TRBV23-1 is sorted into the ORF group, with uncertain function. V was clipped by 0 bases and J by 2 bases, with 13 bases between them. The CDR3 runs to 16 residues. The CDR3 protein is CASSQSRDIFQETQYF. The CDR3 DNA follows: TGCGCCAGCAGTCAATCCCGAGACATCTTTCAAGAGACCCAGTACTTC.

Comments on this clone: This specimen includes other DNA sequences encoding the same CDR3. The CDR3 DNA follows: TGTGCCAGCAGCGTGGGACAGGGTAGCAATCAGCCCCAGCATTTT. Translation gives CASSVGQGSNQPQHF. The J gene is TRBJ1-5, the V gene TRBV9; 9 bases are shared with TRBD1. Germline CDR1 is SGDLS and CDR2 is YYNGEE. After removal of 2 bases from V and 0 bases from J, the junction contained 0 bases not matched to a gene. This CDR3 spans 15 amino acids.

This chain uses TRBV5-1 with TRBJ1-1; 11 positions agree with TRBD1. This CDR3 is built from 17 residues. Unmatched junction bases numbered 10, after V lost 0 bases and J lost 6 bases. Per germline, CDR1 SGHRS and CDR2 YFSETQ. The CDR3 reads CASSLGDRGSVGAEAFF. CDR3 DNA: TGCGCCAGCAGCTTGGGGGACAGGGGGTCCGTGGGGGCTGAAGCTTTCTTT.

The V call is TRBV7-9, the J call TRBJ1-4; D is possibly TRBD1 (5 bases). This CDR3 comprises 14 residues. The V gene's germline CDR1 is SEHNR and CDR2 FQNEAQ (reference sequence). Trimming left V 5 bases short and J 8 bases short, with 15 bases between. The CDR3 sequence is CASSPGAAGEKLFF. The CDR3 DNA is TGTGCCAGCAGCCCCGGGGCTGCGGGGGAAAAACTGTTTTTT.

The chain carries TRBV7-2 and TRBJ1-2; tentative D call: TRBD1 (5 bases). The CDR3 totals 14 residues. Germline CDR1 is SGHTA and CDR2 is FQGNSA. Between the trimmed V and J ends, which lost 7 bases and 2 bases, there was a span of 14 bases. CDR3 in DNA: TGTGCCAGCAACCACAGGACCCTAAACTATGGCTACACCTTC. It translates to CASNHRTLNYGYTF.

This clone has just a few counts. The chain has TRBV5-1 and TRBJ1-3; TRBD1 agrees at 9 bases. This CDR3 region has 17 residues. Germline V gives CDR1 SGHRS, CDR2 YFSETQ. Losses at the gene ends were 4 bases for V and 2 bases for J; bases not matched to a gene: 10. CDR3 DNA sequence: TGCGCCAGCAGCCCGACAGGGGGACTCTCGGCTGGAAACACCATATATTTT. Translated, it gives CASSPTGGLSAGNTIYF.

The CDR3 DNA reads TGTGCCAGCAGCGGACAGTCCCCGAACACTGAAGCTTTCTTT. This translates into CASSGQSPNTEAFF. J is TRBJ1-1 and V is TRBV9; a possible D gene is TRBD1 (5 bases). CDR1 and CDR2 (germline): SGDLS, YYNGEE. This CDR3 contains 14 residues. V was cut by 3 bases and J by 1 base, with 10 bases left in between.

The chain joins TRBV11-2 to TRBJ2-5; perhaps TRBD1 as D (5 bases). The germline CDR1 and CDR2 sequences are SGHAT and FQNNGV. The V end lost 3 bases, the J end lost 4 bases, and 6 bases lay between the germline ends. CDR3 size: 12 residues. The CDR3 loop is CASSFRGETQYF. Written as DNA, the CDR3 is TGTGCCAGCAGCTTTAGGGGAGAGACCCAGTACTTC.

The V call is TRBV11-2, the J call TRBJ2-7; 9 nucleotides match TRBD1. The CDR3 is made up of 15 amino acids. CDR1 is SGHAT and CDR2 is FQNNGV in the germline V gene. The V segment lost 4 bases and the J segment 7 bases; nucleotides outside the gene matches: 11. CDR3 nucleotides: TGTGCCAGCAGCTCAGCCGGGACAGGGACATGGGAGCAGTACTTC. Translation: CASSSAGTGTWEQYF.

The gene calls are TRBV7-2 and TRBJ2-3, with TRBD2 matching over 11 bases. This CDR3 is built from 16 residues. Germline CDR1 and CDR2: SGHTA and FQGNSA. V gave up 6 bases and J gave up 3 bases; unmatched junction bases: 8. CDR3 DNA sequence: TGTGCCAGCAGGCGGGGGATAGCGGGGGGGACAGATACGCAGTATTTT. Translation gives CASRRGIAGGTDTQYF.